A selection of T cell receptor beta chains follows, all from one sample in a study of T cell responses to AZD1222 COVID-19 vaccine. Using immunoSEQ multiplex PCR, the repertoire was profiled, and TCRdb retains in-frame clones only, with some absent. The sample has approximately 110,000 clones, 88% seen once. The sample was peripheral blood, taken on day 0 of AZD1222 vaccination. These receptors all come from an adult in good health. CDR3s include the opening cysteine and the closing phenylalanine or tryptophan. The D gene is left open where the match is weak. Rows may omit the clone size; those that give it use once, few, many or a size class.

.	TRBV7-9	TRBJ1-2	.	CASSLGGPGVKGYTF	TGTGCCAGCAGCTTAGGAGGGCCTGGAGTAAAAGGCTACACCTTC
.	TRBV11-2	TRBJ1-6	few	CASSLSRSAPLHF	TGTGCCAGCAGCTTATCCAGGTCGGCGCCCCTCCACTTT
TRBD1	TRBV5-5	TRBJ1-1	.	CASSRGTGLLSEAFF	TGTGCCAGCAGCAGAGGGACAGGTCTTTTATCTGAAGCTTTCTTT
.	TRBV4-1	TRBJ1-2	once	CASSQNSGFGRYGYTF	TGCGCCAGCAGCCAAAATTCGGGCTTCGGAAGATATGGCTACACCTTC
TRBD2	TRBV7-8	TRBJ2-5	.	CASSLDRGGADETQYF	TGTGCCAGCAGCTTAGATCGCGGGGGGGCGGATGAGACCCAGTACTTC
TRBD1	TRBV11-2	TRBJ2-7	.	CASSKDRMSSYEQYF	TGTGCCAGCAGCAAGGACAGGATGAGCTCCTACGAGCAGTACTTC
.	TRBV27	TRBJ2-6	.	CASSLRGAGANVLTF	TGTGCCAGCAGTTTGAGGGGCGCTGGGGCCAACGTCCTGACTTTC
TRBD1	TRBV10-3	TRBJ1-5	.	CAISEPKTGGHSSQPQHF	TGTGCCATCAGTGAGCCGAAGACAGGGGGCCATAGTAGTCAGCCCCAGCATTTT
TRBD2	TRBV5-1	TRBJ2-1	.	CASSPRTSGGVGYNEQFF	TGCGCCAGCAGCCCACGGACTAGCGGGGGGGTCGGCTACAATGAGCAGTTCTTC
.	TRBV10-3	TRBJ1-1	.	CAISEGGVSTEAFF	TGTGCCATCAGTGAGGGGGGGGTTAGCACTGAAGCTTTCTTT
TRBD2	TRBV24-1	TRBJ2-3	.	CATSDTTSGGAYDTQYF	TGTGCCACCAGTGACACGACTAGCGGGGGGGCCTACGATACGCAGTATTTT
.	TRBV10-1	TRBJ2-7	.	CASSPGVAYEQYF	TGCGCCAGCAGTCCGGGAGTCGCCTACGAGCAGTACTTC
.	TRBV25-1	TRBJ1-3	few	CASGPPGNTIYF	TGTGCCAGCGGGCCTCCTGGAAACACCATATATTTT
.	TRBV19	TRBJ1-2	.	CASSIFQGSAGYTF	TGTGCCAGTAGTATATTTCAGGGTTCGGCTGGCTACACCTTC